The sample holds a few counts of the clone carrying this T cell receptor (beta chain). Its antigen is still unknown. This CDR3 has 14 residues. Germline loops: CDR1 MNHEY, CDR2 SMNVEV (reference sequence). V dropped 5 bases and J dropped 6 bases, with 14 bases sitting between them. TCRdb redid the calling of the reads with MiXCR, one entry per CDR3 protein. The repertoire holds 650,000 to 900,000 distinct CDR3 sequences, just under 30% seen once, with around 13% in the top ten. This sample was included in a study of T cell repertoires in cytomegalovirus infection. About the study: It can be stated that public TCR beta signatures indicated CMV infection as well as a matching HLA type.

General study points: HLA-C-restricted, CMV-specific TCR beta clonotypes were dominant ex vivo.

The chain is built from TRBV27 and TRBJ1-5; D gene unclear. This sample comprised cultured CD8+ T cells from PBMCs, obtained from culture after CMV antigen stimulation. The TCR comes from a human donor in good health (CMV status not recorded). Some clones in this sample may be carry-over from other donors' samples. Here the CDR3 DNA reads TGTGCCAGCAGTCTTATGACACACGGTCAGCCCCAGCATTTT. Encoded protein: CASSLMTHGQPQHF.